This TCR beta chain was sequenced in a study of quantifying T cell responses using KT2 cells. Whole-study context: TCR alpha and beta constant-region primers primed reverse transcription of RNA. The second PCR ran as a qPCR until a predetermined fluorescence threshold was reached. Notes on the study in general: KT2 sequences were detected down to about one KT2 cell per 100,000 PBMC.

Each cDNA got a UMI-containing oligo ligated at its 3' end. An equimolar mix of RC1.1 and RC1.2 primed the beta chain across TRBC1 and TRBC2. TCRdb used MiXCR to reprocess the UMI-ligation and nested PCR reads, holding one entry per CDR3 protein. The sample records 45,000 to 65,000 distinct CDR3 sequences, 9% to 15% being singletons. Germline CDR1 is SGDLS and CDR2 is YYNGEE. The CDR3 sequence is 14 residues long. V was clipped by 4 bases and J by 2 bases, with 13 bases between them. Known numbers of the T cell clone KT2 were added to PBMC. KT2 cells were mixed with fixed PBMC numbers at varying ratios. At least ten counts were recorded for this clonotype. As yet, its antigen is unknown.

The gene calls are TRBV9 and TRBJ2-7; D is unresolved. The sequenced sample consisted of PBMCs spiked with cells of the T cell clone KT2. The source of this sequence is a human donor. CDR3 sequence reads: CASSSTERTYEQYF. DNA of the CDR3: TGTGCCAGCAGCTCGACGGAAAGGACCTACGAGCAGTACTTC.